This T cell receptor beta chain was documented in a study of T-cell memory formation after mild COVID-19. Findings of the study overall: Pre-infection memory held some responding clones, suggesting pre-existing cross-reactive T cells responded.

This clonotype has at least ten counts. The target antigen is unknown. The J segment lost 9 bases and the V segment lost 3 bases, leaving 1 base of the junction unmatched. CDR3 size: 13 residues. The TCR alpha and TCR beta cDNA libraries, bearing sample barcodes and UMIs, were generated by 5'RACE using constant-segment primers. TCRdb independently ran MiXCR on the 5' RACE reads; one entry per CDR3 protein. The sample contains some 130,000 distinct CDR3 sequences, less than 6.5% of which appear only once. The chain uses TRBV12-3 or TRBV12-4 and TRBJ2-1; TRBD1 matches at 11 bases. Material: PBMCs or a T cell subset sorted from them (not recorded which). This sequence was found in an adult woman who had mild COVID-19 (a few samples of this study predate the infection). Cell type and time point are not known. CDR3 sequence reads: CASSFGTGGEQFF. The DNA of the CDR3 is TGTGCCAGCAGTTTCGGGACAGGGGGTGAGCAGTTCTTC.